This TCR beta chain was sequenced during a study of cytomegalovirus exposure and HLA in healthy donors. General study results and limits: HLA restriction was apparent for most CMV-associated TCR beta chains in a later analysis.

Both 60 Vbeta primers and 13 Jbeta primers went into the PCR. Repertoires were generated with immunoSEQ multiplex PCR, while TCRdb's copy carries only in-frame clones and drops some. Among fewer than 200,000 clones listed, about 79% were seen once. Concerning this clone: Its antigen remains unknown.

Trimming removed 4 bases at V and 4 bases at J, with 16 bases between. The germline gives CDR1 SGHRS, CDR2 YFSETQ. This CDR3 has 15 residues. The sequenced sample was PBMCs. This receptor was taken from a woman between 50 and 59 years old in good health and CMV-seropositive. This chain connects TRBV5-1 to TRBJ2-3; D perhaps matches TRBD2 (5 bases). The DNA for the CDR3 is TGCGCCAGCAGCAGAACCCCGGGGATCCCAGATACGCAGTATTTT. Protein: CASSRTPGIPDTQYF.